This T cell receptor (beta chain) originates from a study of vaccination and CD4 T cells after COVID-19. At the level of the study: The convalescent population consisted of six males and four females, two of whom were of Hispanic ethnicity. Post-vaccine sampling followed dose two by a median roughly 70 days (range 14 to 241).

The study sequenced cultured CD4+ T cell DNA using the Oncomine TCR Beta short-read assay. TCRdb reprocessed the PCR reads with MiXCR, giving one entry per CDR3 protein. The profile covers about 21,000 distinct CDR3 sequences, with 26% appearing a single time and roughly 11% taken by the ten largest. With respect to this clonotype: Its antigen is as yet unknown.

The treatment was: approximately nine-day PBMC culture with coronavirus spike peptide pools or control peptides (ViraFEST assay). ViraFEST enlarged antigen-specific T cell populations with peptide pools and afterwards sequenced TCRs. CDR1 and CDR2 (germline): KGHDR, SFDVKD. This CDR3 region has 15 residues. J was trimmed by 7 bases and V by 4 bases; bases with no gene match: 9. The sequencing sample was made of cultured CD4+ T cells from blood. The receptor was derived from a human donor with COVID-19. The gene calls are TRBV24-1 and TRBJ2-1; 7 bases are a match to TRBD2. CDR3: CATSETGLVSNEQFF. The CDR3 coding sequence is TGTGCCACCAGTGAAACCGGACTAGTTAGTAATGAGCAGTTCTTC.